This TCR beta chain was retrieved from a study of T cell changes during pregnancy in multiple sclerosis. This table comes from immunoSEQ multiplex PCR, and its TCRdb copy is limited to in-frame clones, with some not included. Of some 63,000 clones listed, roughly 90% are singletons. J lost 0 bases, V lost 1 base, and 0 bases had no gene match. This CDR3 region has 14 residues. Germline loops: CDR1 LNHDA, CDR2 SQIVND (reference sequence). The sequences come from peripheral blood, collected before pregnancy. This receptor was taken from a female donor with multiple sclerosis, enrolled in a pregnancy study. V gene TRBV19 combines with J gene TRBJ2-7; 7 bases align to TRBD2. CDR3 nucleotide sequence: TGTGCCAGTAGTATAGGGGACTACTCCTACGAGCAGTACTTC. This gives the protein CASSIGDYSYEQYF.